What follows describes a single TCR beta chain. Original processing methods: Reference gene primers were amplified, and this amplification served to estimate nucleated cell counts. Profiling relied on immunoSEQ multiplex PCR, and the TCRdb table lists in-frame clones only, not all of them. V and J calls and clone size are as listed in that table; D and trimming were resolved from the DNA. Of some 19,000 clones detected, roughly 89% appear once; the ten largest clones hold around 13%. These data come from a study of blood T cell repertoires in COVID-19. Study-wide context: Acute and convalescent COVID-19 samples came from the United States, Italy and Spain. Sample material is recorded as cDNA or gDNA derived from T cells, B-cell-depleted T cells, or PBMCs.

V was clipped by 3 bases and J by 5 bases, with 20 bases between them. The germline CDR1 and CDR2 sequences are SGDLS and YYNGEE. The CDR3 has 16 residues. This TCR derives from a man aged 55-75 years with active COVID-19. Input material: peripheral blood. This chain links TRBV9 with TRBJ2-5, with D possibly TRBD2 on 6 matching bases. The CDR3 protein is CASSASGLESPETQYF. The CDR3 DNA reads TGTGCCAGCAGCGCATCGGGACTCGAGAGTCCCGAGACCCAGTACTTC.